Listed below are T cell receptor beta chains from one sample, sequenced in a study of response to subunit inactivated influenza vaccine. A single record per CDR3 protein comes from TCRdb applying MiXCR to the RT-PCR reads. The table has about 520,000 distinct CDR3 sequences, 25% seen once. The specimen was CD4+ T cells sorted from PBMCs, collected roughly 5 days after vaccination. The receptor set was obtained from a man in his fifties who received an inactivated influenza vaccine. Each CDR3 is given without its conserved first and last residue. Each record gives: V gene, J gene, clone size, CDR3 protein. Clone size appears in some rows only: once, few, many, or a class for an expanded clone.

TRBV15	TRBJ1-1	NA	ATSRTLGGWTEAF
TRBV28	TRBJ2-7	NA	ASSSPTGTRTSQQY
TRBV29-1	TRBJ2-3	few	SAEGRLRTDTQY
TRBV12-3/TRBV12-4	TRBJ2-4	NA	ASSLGRTGARRNIQY
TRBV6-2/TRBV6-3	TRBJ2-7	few	ASRATETYEQY
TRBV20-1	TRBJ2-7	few	SARGPGQGLYEQY
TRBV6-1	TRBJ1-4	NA	ASSEVRQNEKLF
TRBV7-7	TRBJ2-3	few	ASSRDTGDTQY
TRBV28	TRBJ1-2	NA	ASSPVQGADNYGYT
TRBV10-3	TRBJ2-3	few	AISGQVNTDTQY
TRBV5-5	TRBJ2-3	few	ASSFGYSPDTQY
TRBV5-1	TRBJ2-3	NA	ASSLADPPGDTQY
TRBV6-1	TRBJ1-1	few	ASSASPNTEAF
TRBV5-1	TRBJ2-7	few	ASFNRGTEQY
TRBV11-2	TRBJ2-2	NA	ASSRTERTGELF
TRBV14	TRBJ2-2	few	ASSQWGNTGELF
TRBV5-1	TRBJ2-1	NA	ASTQEGLEQF
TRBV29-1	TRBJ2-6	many	SADFTANVLT
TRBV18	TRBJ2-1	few	ASSPPMGNEQF
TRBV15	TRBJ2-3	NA	ATSPRGASTDTQY
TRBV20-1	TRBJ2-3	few	SASDRRGTSTDTQY
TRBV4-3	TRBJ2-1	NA	ASSQGDRGGRDEQF
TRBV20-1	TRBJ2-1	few	SAKEWTAYNEQF
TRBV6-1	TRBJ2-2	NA	ASRPAGQGTGELF
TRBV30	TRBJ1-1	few	AWSVGDIQATEAF
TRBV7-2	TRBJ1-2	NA	SSSLVGGPNYGYT
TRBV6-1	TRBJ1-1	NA	ASNQDGQNTEAF
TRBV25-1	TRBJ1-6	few	ASSGLASSYNSPLH
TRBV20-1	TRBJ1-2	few	SARWTGSGYT
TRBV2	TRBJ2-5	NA	ASSLSTVIQETQY
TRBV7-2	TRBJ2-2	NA	ASSPTRGTGELF
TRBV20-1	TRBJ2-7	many	SAHGSGRVNSYEQY
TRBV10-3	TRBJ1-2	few	ATKTGAYGYT
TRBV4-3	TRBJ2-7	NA	ASSQAPVGAAYEQY
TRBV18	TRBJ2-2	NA	ASSPIQAGSVPGELF
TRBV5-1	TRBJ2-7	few	ASSLLQESYEQY
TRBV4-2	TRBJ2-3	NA	ASSPRGSEADTQY
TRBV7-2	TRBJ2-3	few	ASSPIGGYLGDTQY
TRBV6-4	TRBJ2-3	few	ASSVYDGGTAVRQY